The 12 T cell receptor beta chains given below trace back to one sample, sequenced in a study of T cell repertoires in cytomegalovirus infection. The antigens these receptors bind are not known. TCRdb reprocessed the reads via MiXCR and lists one record per CDR3 protein. The data show some 590,000 distinct CDR3 sequences, just under 40% seen once. This sample comprised cultured PBMCs, obtained from culture after CMV antigen stimulation. The receptors stem from a human donor in good health (CMV status not recorded). Some clones in this sample may be carry-over from other donors' samples.

This clonotype was found a few times. This rearrangement joins TRBV7-2 to TRBJ2-1; 7 bases match TRBD1. V dropped 1 base and J dropped 8; count of bases not matched to a gene: 8. The length of the CDR3 is 15 residues. CDR1 and CDR2 (germline): SGHTA, FQGNSA. CDR3 sequence: CASSLGQGRFYEQFF. The CDR3 DNA reads TGTGCCAGCAGCTTAGGACAGGGACGATTCTATGAGCAGTTCTTC.

The genes are TRBV6-2 or TRBV6-3 and TRBJ2-1; D is undetermined. The V end lost 4 bases, the J end lost 2 bases, and 15 bases lay between the germline ends. CDR3 length: 16 residues. The germline V gene has CDR1 MNHEY and CDR2 SVGEGT. CDR3 protein: CASSFLRLFAYNEQFF. In nucleotides, the CDR3 is TGTGCCAGCAGTTTTCTTCGTCTATTCGCCTACAATGAGCAGTTCTTC.

This clonotype was detected a few times. The chain combines TRBV7-9 with TRBJ2-5; D is uncertain. Germline CDR1 reads SEHNR; CDR2 reads FQNEAQ (reference sequence). This CDR3 contains 17 residues. Trimming removed 7 bases from V and 5 bases from J, with 26 bases in between. DNA of the CDR3: TGTGCCAGCACCTCGGGTACGCTCCTGGCAGCTCAGGAGACCCAGTACTTC. This codes for CASTSGTLLAAQETQYF.

There are a few counts of this clonotype. V is TRBV7-2 and J is TRBJ2-1; D uncertain. The CDR3 sequence is 16 residues long. V was clipped by 2 bases and J by 1 base, with 12 bases between them. Germline V CDR1 and CDR2: SGHTA, FQGNSA. The CDR3 sequence: CASSLKPLGSYNEQFF. The CDR3 coding sequence is TGTGCCAGCAGCTTAAAACCGCTAGGATCCTACAATGAGCAGTTCTTC.

This clonotype was detected a few times. J is TRBJ2-7 and V is TRBV6-1, with D maybe TRBD2 (6 bases). The CDR3 is 15 amino acids. Per germline, CDR1 MNHNS and CDR2 SASEGT. V was shortened by 8 bases and J by 2 bases, with 19 bases between the two germline ends. The CDR3 DNA sequence: TGTGCCAGCGCCCAAGGTTGGGAGGATCCCTACGAGCAGTACTTC. This gives the protein CASAQGWEDPYEQYF.

This rearrangement joins TRBV4-2 to TRBJ2-3; TRBD2 aligns across 11 bases. The germline V gene has CDR1 LGHNA and CDR2 YNFKEQ. The CDR3 contains 18 residues. The V gene end was trimmed by 1 base and the J gene end by 2 bases; junction bases not matched to a gene: 8. CDR3 nucleotides: TGTGCCAGCAGCCAAGTATCTAGCGGGGGGCTCGTCACAGATACGCAGTATTTT. This codes for CASSQVSSGGLVTDTQYF.

This chain uses TRBV20-1 with TRBJ2-1; no firm D call. The CDR3 is 15 residues long. Looked up from germline, CDR1 is DFQATT and CDR2 is SNEGSKA (reference sequence). The germline V and J ends were trimmed by 4 bases and 0 bases, with 13 bases remaining between them. The CDR3 nucleotides read TGCAGTGCTAACCCCCCCCTACGCTCCTACAATGAGCAGTTCTTC. It yields the protein CSANPPLRSYNEQFF.

The J gene is TRBJ2-3, the V gene TRBV5-4; 8 nucleotides align to TRBD2. V gave up 2 bases and J gave up 5 bases; unmatched junction bases: 7. CDR3 size: 15 residues. Germline lookup yields CDR1 SGHNT and CDR2 YYREEE (reference sequence). The CDR3 nucleotides are TGTGCCAGCAGCTTAGCGGGGGCTGGAATAGATACGCAGTATTTT. Translation gives CASSLAGAGIDTQYF.

This chain connects TRBV7-2 to TRBJ1-6; no clear D gene. Trimming cost V 2 bases and J 4 bases, with 6 bases left between them. The CDR3 spans 14 residues. The germline V gene has CDR1 SGHTA and CDR2 FQGNSA. The DNA for the CDR3 is TGTGCCAGCAGCTTACAGTTTTATAATTCACCCCTCCACTTT. Encoded protein: CASSLQFYNSPLHF.

This sequence joins TRBV7-2 and TRBJ2-7; possible D gene TRBD1, 6 bases. The CDR3 sequence is 14 residues long. In germline, CDR1 is SGHTA, CDR2 FQGNSA. V was shortened by 1 base and J by 2 bases, with 9 bases between the two germline ends. The CDR3 spells CASSLEAGAYEQYV. The CDR3 region has the DNA TGTGCCAGCAGCTTAGAGGCAGGGGCCTACGAGCAGTACGTC.

V usage is TRBV7-6 and J usage is TRBJ2-1, with a weak D call TRBD1 (6 bases). CDR1 and CDR2 (germline): SGHVS, FNYEAQ. This CDR3 comprises 16 residues. V lost 5 bases to trimming and J lost 4 bases, with 18 bases between them. Here the CDR3 DNA reads TGTGCCAGCAGCCCCGTATATGGGGGCGGATACAATGAGCAGTTCTTC. Translating it yields CASSPVYGGGYNEQFF.

The chain couples TRBV2 to TRBJ1-2; D is unresolved. Germline V gives CDR1 SNHLY, CDR2 FYNNEI. V was trimmed by 6 bases and J by 2 bases, leaving 1 base between them. The CDR3 is 10 residues long. CDR3 residues: CASRNYGYTF. As DNA, the CDR3 is TGTGCCAGCAGAAACTATGGCTACACCTTC.